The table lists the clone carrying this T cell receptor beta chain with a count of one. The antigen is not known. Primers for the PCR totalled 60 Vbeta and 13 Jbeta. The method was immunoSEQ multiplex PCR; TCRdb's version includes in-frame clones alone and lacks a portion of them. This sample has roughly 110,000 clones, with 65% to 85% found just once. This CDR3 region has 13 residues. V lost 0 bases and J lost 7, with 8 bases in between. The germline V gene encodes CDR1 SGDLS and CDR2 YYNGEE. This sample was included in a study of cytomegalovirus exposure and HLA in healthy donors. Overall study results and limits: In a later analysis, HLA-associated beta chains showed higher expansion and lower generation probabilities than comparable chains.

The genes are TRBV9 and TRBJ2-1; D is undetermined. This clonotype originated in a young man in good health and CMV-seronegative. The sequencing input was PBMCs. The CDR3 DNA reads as TGTGCCAGCAGCGTAGGAACAGCTAATGAGCAGTTCTTC. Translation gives CASSVGTANEQFF.